The T cell receptor beta chain described here comes from a study of blood T cell repertoires in COVID-19. In the study's own analysis: Reference gene primer amplification in the assay estimated nucleated cell counts. Using immunoSEQ multiplex PCR, the repertoire was profiled, and TCRdb retains in-frame clones only, with some absent. The D gene and trimming were derived from the DNA, and the V and J assignments and clone size from that table. The data show around 300,000 clones, 70% to 90% seen once. The recovered donors of Cohort 3 showed two negative PCRs, clearance, or symptom resolution. Sequences were obtained from PBMCs or T cells enriched from blood (not recorded which). This sequence was found in a woman in her twenties or thirties who had recovered from COVID-19.

Written as DNA, the CDR3 is TGTGCCAGTAGTATAACTGGACCCTCGGGAGAGCAGTACTTC. Its translation: CASSITGPSGEQYF. The chain joins TRBV19 to TRBJ2-7; D might be TRBD2 (5 bases). Germline V gene data show CDR1 as LNHDA and CDR2 as SQIVND (reference sequence). Trimming took 2 bases from V and 7 from J, leaving 15 bases between them. The CDR3 runs to 14 residues.